This TCR beta chain was recovered during a study of spatial heterogeneity in lung cancer. Study-wide context: TCR transcript counts in tumor regions correlated strongly with a T cell module score from matched bulk RNA-seq. Study findings and constraints: Intratumoral expanded alpha and beta TCR counts were found to track tumor mutation counts.

Documented time point: sample taken at primary tumor resection. Extraction of whole RNA from tumor, nontumor lung or frozen PBMC preceded unsorted sequencing. This clonotype appeared many times. Its antigen is unidentified. TCRdb fed the 5' RACE reads into MiXCR, producing one record per CDR3 protein. Found here are about 10,000 distinct CDR3 sequences, under 8.5% of them singletons; the top ten hold approximately 20%. This CDR3 is 13 amino acids long. Deletions cut 3 bases from V and 1 base from J, with 8 bases between. CDR1 DFQATT and CDR2 SNEGSKA come from the germline V gene (reference sequence). The TCR originated in a male donor with early-stage non-small cell lung cancer. The chain carries TRBV20-1 and TRBJ2-3, with D perhaps TRBD1 (5 bases). Sequenced material: lung tumor tissue, taken at surgery. The CDR3 loop reads CSARDIRTDTQYF. The CDR3 DNA sequence: TGCAGTGCTAGGGACATCCGCACAGATACGCAGTATTTT.